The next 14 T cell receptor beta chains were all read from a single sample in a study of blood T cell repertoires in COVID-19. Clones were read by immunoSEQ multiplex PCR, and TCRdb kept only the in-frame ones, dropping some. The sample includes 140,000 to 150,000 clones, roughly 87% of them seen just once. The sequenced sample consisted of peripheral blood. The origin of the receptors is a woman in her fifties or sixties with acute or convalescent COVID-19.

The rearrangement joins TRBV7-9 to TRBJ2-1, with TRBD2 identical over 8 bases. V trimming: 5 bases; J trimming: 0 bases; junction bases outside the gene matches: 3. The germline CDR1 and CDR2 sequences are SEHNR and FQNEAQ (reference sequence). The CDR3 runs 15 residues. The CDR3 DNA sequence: TGTGCCAGCAGCCTCAGCGGGAGCTCCTACAATGAGCAGTTCTTC. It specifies CASSLSGSSYNEQFF.

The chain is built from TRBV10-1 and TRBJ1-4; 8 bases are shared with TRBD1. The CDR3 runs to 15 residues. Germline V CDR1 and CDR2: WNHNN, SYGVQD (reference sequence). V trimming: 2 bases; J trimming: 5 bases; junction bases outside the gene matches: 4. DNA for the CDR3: TGCGCCAGCAGTGAGAACACAGGGGGAAATGAAAAACTGTTTTTT. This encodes CASSENTGGNEKLFF.

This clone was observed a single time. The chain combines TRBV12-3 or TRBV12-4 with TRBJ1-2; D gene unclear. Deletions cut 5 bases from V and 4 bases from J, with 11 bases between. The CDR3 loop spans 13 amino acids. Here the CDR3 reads CASSGRSGYGYTF. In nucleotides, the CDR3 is TGTGCCAGCAGTGGAAGGTCAGGCTATGGCTACACCTTC.

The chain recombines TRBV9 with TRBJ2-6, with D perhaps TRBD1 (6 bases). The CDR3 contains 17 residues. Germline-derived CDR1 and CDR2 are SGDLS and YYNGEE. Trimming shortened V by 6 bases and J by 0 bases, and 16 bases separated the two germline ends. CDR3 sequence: CASTDLGARSGANVLTF. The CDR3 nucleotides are TGTGCCAGCACCGACCTGGGGGCCCGCTCTGGGGCCAACGTCCTGACTTTC.

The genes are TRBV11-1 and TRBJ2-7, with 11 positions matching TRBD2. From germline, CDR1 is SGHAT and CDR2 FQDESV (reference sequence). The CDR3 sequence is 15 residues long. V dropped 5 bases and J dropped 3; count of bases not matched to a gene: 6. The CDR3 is CASSPRGLADYEQYF. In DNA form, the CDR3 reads TGTGCCAGCAGCCCCCGGGGACTAGCGGACTACGAGCAGTACTTC.

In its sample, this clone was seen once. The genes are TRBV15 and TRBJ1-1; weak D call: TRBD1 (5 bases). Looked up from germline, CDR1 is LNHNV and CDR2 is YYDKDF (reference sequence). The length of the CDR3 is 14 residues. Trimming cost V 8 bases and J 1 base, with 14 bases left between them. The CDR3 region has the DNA TGTGCCACCGTCGCAGGGTGGGGGAACACTGAAGCTTTCTTT. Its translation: CATVAGWGNTEAFF. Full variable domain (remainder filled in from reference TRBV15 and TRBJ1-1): DAMVIQNPRYQVTQFGKPVTLSCSQTLNHNVMYWYQQKSSQAPKLLFHYYDKDFNNEADTPDNFQSRRPNTSFCFLDIRSPGLGDTAMYLCATVAGWGNTEAFFGQGTRLTVV.

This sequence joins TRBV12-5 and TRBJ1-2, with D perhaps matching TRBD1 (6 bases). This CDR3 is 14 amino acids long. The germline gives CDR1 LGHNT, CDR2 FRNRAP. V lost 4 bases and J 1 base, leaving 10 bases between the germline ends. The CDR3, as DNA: TGTGCTAGTGGTTCGTCAGGGGTTAACTATGGCTACACCTTC. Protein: CASGSSGVNYGYTF.

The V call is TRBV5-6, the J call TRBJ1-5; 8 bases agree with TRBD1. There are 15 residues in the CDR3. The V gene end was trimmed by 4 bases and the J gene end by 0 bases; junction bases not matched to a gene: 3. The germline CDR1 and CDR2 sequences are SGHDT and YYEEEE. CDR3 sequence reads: CASSRDRFSNQPQHF. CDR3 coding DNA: TGTGCCAGCAGCCGGGACAGGTTTAGCAATCAGCCCCAGCATTTT.

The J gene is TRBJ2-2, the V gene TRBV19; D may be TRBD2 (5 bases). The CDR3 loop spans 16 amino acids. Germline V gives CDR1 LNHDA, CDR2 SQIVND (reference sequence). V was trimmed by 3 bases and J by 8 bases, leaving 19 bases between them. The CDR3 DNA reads TGTGCCAGTAGTATGGGCATTCTGGCCTCGGGAGGGGAGCTGTTTTTT. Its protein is CASSMGILASGGELFF.

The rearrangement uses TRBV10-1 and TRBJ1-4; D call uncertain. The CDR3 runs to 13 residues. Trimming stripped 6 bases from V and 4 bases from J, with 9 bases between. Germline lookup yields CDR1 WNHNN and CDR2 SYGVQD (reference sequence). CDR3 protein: CASSRGLNEKLFF. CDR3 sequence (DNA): TGCGCCAGCAGCCGAGGACTTAATGAAAAACTGTTTTTT.

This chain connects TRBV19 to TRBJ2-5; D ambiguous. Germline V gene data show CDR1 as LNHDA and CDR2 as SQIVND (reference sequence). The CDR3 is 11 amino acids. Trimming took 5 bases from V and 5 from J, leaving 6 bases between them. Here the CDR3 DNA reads TGTGCCAGTAGTCTCTCCGAGACCCAGTACTTC. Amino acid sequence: CASSLSETQYF.

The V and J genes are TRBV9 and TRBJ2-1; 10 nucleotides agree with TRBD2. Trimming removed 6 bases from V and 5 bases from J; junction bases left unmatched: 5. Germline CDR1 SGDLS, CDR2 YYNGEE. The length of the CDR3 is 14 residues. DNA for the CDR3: TGTGCCAGCAACCCCGGACTAGCGGACAATGAGCAGTTCTTC. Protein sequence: CASNPGLADNEQFF.

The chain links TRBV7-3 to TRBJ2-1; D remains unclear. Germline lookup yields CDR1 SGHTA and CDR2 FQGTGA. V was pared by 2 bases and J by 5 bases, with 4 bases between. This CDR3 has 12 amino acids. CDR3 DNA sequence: TGTGCCAGCAGCTTATTCGACAATGAGCAGTTCTTC. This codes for CASSLFDNEQFF. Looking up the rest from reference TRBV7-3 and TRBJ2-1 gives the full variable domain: GAGVSQTPSNKVTEKGKYVELRCDPISGHTALYWYRQSLGQGPEFLIYFQGTGAADDSGLPNDRFFAVRPEGSVSTLKIQRTERGDSAVYLCASSLFDNEQFFGPGTRLTVL.

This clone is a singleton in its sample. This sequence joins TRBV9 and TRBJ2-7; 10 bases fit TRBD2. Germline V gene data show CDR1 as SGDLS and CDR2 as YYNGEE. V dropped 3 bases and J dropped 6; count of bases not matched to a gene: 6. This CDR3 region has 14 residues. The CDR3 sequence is CASSAGLADSEQYF. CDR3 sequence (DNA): TGTGCCAGCAGCGCCGGACTAGCGGACAGCGAGCAGTACTTC.